The clone carrying this T cell receptor beta chain was counted many times. The sample belongs to a study of low-dose radiotherapy and immunotherapy resistance in tumors. Time point reported: after trial treatment. Documented treatment: LDRT plus nivolumab, ipilimumab, low-dose cyclophosphamide and aspirin (RACIN trial). First-strand cDNA relied on TRAV- and TRBV-specific primers spanning alpha and beta chains. Over about 19 PCR cycles, TCRs were amplified from a constant-region primer and V-primer adapter. TCRdb re-called the reads through MiXCR, storing one row per CDR3 protein. The sample records tens of thousands of distinct CDR3 sequences, 20% being singletons. V was clipped by 6 bases and J by 4 bases; unmatched bases: 7. The CDR3 has 14 residues. Germline V gene data show CDR1 as MNHEY and CDR2 as SVGEGT.

This sequence joins TRBV6-2 or TRBV6-3 and TRBJ2-5, with 8 bases lining up with TRBD2. This specimen consisted of PBMCs, obtained after low-dose radiotherapy plus immunotherapy. The TCR was taken from a female donor with ovarian cancer. CDR3 in amino acids: CASSPTSVRETQYF. In DNA form, the CDR3 reads TGTGCCAGCAGCCCGACTAGCGTTCGAGAGACCCAGTACTTC.